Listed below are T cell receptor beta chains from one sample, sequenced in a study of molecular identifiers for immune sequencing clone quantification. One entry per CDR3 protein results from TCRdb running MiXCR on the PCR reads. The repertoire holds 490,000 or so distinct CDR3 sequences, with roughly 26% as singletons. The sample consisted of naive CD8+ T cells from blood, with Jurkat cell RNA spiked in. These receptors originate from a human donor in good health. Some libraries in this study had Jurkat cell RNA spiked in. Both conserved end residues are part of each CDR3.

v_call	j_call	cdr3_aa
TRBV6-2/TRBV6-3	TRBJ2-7	CASSSSLTSGYEQYF
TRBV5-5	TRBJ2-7	CASSLPGTDYEQYF
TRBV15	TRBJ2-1	CATSRTRGLKYNEQFF
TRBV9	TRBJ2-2	CASSDWTDTGELFF
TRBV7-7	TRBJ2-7	CASSFSAGSYEQYF
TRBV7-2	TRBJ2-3	CASSLGGFEADTQYF
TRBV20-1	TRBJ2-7	CSARANLGSLYEQYF
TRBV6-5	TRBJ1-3	CASTTTVGLAGNTIYF
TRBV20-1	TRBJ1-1	CSAIRTGLVTEAFF
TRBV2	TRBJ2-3	CASSVETGGNSGTDTQYF
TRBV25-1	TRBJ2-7	CASKGRAGSNPSYEQYF
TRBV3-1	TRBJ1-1	CASSPGGFTEAFF
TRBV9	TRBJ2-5	CASSAPPQGAGETQYF
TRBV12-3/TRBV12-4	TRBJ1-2	CAGSSAPGGGIYGYTF
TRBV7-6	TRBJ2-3	CASSLELTSTDTQYF
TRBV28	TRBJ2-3	CASSLRPSGSGADTQYF
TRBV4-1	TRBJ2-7	CASSQELSYVQYF
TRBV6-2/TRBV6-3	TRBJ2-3	CASSRLKLTDTRYF
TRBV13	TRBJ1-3	CASWRGVDSGNTIYF
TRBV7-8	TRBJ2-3	CASSLEVLGTDTQYF
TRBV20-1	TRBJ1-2	CSARDPGQGDYGYTF
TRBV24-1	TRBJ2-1	CATSIASGIEQFF
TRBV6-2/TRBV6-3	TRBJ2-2	CASSSYPGAGELFF
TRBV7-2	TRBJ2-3	CASSPTLLQGDTQYF
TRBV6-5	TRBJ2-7	CASSLDISYEQYF
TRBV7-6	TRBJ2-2	CASSLTYAGRDTGELFF
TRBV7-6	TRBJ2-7	CASSPYPDSSSYEQYF
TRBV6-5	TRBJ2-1	CASSFRDDAYNEQFF
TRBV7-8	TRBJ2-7	CASSPPGEGYEQYF
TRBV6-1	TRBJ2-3	CASSEGEGPLGTDTQYF
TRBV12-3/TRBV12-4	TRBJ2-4	CASSLGSNKNIQYF
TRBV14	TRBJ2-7	CASSQRDGTGYHKQYF
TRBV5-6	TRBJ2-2	CASSFQSDTGELFF
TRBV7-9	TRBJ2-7	CASSLPLGSEQYF
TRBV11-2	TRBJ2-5	CASTPHGYQETQYF
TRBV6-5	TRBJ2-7	CASSSGTGRNEQYF
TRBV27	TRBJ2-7	CASSPGHPSSYEQYF
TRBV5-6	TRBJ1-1	CASSLAGQVGAMNTEAFF
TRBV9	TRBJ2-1	CASSPLGGADEQFF
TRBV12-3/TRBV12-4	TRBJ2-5	CASNPGTSGGAPSF
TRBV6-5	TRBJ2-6	CASSYSRSGANVLTF
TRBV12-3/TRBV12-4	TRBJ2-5	CASSLGLAGVRRNF
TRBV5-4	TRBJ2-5	CASSLLMGLGETQYF